This TCR beta chain was sequenced in a study of OX40 agonist ivuxolimab in advanced cancers. At the level of the study: The dose-escalation cohort had hepatocellular carcinoma, melanoma, renal cell or head and neck cancer. Study outcomes and limitations: Mean expanded clone counts were higher in CD8+ than CD4+ T cells. Near-lowest levels of clonal expansion characterized partial responders at 0.1-3.0 mg/kg.

Germline lookup yields CDR1 ENHRY and CDR2 SYGVKD. V lost 6 bases, J lost 7 bases, and 19 bases lay in between. The CDR3 contains 15 residues. Clones were read by immunoSEQ multiplex PCR, and TCRdb kept only the in-frame ones, dropping some. Found here are 80,000 to 95,000 clones, around 85% of them singletons; the top ten hold over 1.2%. Regarding this clone: Its antigen is still unknown.

The receptor's source is an adult with an advanced solid tumor such as melanoma, head and neck, liver or kidney cancer. Sample: CD4+ or CD8+ T cells sorted from blood, taken in a trial of the OX40 agonist ivuxolimab. The J gene is TRBJ2-1, the V gene TRBV10-3; tentatively, D is TRBD2 (6 bases). The CDR3: CAIRSPGSGSNEQFF. The CDR3 nucleotides read TGTGCCATCAGATCCCCGGGCAGCGGGTCAAATGAGCAGTTCTTC.